Presented here are 4 T cell receptor beta chains from one specimen sequenced in a study of CD8+ T cells in alopecia areata. Isolated RNA was reverse transcribed into cDNA used as the sequencing template. Generated by immunoSEQ multiplex PCR, the TCRdb table keeps only in-frame clones and is missing some. Of around 200,000 clones listed, approximately 53% are singletons. Treatment given: oral pan-JAK inhibitor, 5-10 mg twice daily. This material consisted of CD8+ T cells sorted from blood, taken at week 24, from a patient treated with tofacitinib. The receptors here all came from a human donor with alopecia areata.

This clone turned up a few times. This sequence joins TRBV12-5 and TRBJ1-5; D is unclear. CDR3 length equals 9 residues. From germline, CDR1 is LGHNT and CDR2 FRNRAP. V gave up 6 bases and J gave up 10 bases, with 4 bases separating them. In DNA, the CDR3 is TGTGCTAGTGGAAGCCCCCAGCATTTT. Encoded protein: CASGSPQHF.

This clone appeared a few times. The J gene is TRBJ2-7, the V gene TRBV29-1; a weak D match, TRBD2 (6 bases). Germline CDR1 and CDR2: SQVTM and ANQGSEA. Trimming removed 7 bases at V and 3 bases at J, with 10 bases between. The CDR3 runs 11 residues. The CDR3 spells CSARGNYEQYF. DNA of the CDR3: TGCAGCGCTCGGGGGAACTACGAGCAGTACTTC.

The chain uses TRBV10-1 and TRBJ2-3; D perhaps matches TRBD2 (6 bases). Germline V lookup: CDR1 WNHNN, CDR2 SYGVQD (reference sequence). This CDR3 is 14 amino acids long. V gave up 3 bases and J gave up 3 bases, with 10 bases separating them. CDR3 bases: TGCGCCAGCAGTGACGGAGGGTTAACAGATACGCAGTATTTT. As protein: CASSDGGLTDTQYF.

This clone was seen a handful of times. In nucleotides, the CDR3 is TGTGCCAGCAGCTTAGAACCCTCCCGCGAGCAGTACTTC. This codes for CASSLEPSREQYF. This chain joins TRBV7-2 and TRBJ2-7; D remains unclear. The CDR3 loop spans 13 amino acids. Germline V gene lookup returns CDR1 SGHTA and CDR2 FQGNSA. V lost 1 base, J lost 6 bases, and 10 bases lay in between. The full variable domain, completed using reference TRBV7-2 and TRBJ2-7, is GAGVSQSPSNKVTEKGKDVELRCDPISGHTALYWYRQSLGQGLEFLIYFQGNSAPDKSGLPSDRFSAERTGGSVSTLTIQRTQQEDSAVYLCASSLEPSREQYFGPGTRLTVT.